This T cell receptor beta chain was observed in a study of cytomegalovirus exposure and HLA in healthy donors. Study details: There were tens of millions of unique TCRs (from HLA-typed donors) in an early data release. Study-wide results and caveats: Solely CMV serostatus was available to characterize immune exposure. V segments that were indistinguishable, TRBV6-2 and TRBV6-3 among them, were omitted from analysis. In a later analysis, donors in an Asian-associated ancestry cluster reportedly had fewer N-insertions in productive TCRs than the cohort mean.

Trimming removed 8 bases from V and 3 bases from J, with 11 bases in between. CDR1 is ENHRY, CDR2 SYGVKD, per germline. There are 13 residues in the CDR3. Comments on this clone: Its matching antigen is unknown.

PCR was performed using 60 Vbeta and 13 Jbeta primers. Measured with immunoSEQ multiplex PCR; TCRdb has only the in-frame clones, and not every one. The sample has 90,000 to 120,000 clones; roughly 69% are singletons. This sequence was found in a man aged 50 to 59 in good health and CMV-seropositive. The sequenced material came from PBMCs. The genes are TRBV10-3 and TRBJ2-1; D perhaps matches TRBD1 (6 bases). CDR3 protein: CAIRDTNYNEQFF. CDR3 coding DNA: TGTGCCATCCGGGACACTAACTACAATGAGCAGTTCTTC.